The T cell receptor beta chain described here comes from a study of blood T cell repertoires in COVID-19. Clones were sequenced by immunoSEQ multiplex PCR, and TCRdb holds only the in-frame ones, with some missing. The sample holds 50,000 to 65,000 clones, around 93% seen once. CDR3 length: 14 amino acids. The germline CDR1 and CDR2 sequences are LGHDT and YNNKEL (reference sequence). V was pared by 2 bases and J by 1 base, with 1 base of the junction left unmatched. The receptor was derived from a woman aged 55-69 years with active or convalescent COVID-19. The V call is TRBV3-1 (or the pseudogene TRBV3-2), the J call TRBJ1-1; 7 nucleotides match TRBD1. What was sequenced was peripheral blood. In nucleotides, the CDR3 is TGTGCCAGCAGCCAACGGGACAGGAACACTGAAGCTTTCTTT. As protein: CASSQRDRNTEAFF.